This T cell receptor beta chain stems from a study of spatial heterogeneity in lung cancer. Study in general: Raw reads showed each unique TCR and UMI combination turning up more than ten times on average.

Time point noted: sample taken at primary tumor resection. Unsorted tumor, nontumor lung tissue or cryopreserved PBMC supplied the whole RNA. MiXCR, applied by TCRdb to the 5' RACE reads, yields one record per CDR3 protein. This table holds about 53,000 distinct CDR3 sequences, less than 8.5% found once. CDR1 is MNHEY and CDR2 is SVGEGT in the germline V gene. The CDR3 is 14 amino acids. The ends were cut back, 2 bases at V and 8 bases at J, with 10 bases in the middle. This material consisted of PBMCs, taken at surgery. The V gene is TRBV6-2 or TRBV6-3, the J gene TRBJ1-6; TRBD1 is a possible D gene (5 bases). The TCR sequence derives from a female donor with early-stage non-small cell lung cancer. The CDR3 DNA sequence: TGTGCCAGCAGTTACCTGGAGGGGTATTCACCCCTCCACTTT. This gives the protein CASSYLEGYSPLHF.